A single sample is the source of the 2 T cell receptor beta chains below, sequenced in a study of T cell repertoires in aging, cancer and after chemotherapy. Rearranged V-D-J TRB sequences were amplified with a mixed TRB-A/B primer pool. A single record per CDR3 protein comes from TCRdb applying MiXCR to the multiplex PCR reads. The repertoire includes around 6,000 distinct CDR3 sequences, about a quarter of them detected once, and almost 4.5% sits in the top ten. TCR beta rearrangements were amplified from peripheral blood genomic DNA. The sample was blood. The source is a human donor with a blood cancer.

Within the sample, this clonotype is medium-sized. The rearrangement links TRBV15 to TRBJ1-5; D unresolved. From germline, CDR1 is LNHNV and CDR2 YYDKDF (reference sequence). V lost 0 bases and J lost 7, with 10 bases in between. The CDR3 has 14 residues. CDR3 loop: CATSRDNYGQPQHF. CDR3 nucleotide sequence: TGTGCCACCAGCAGAGATAATTATGGGCAGCCCCAGCATTTT. Drawing the rest from reference TRBV15 and TRBJ1-5, the complete variable domain is DAMVIQNPRYQVTQFGKPVTLSCSQTLNHNVMYWYQQKSSQAPKLLFHYYDKDFNNEADTPDNFQSRRPNTSFCFLDIRSPGLGDTAMYLCATSRDNYGQPQHFGDGTRLSIL.

This clonotype was counted a few times. The chain has TRBV6-6 and TRBJ1-2; 8 nucleotides align to TRBD1. CDR1 is MNHNY and CDR2 is SVGAGI in the germline V gene (reference sequence). The CDR3 covers 14 residues. J gave up 2 bases and V 6 bases, and 5 bases lay outside the gene matches. DNA for the CDR3: TGTGCCAGCAGCTTGGGACAGGTGAACTATGGCTACACCTTC. Its protein is CASSLGQVNYGYTF.